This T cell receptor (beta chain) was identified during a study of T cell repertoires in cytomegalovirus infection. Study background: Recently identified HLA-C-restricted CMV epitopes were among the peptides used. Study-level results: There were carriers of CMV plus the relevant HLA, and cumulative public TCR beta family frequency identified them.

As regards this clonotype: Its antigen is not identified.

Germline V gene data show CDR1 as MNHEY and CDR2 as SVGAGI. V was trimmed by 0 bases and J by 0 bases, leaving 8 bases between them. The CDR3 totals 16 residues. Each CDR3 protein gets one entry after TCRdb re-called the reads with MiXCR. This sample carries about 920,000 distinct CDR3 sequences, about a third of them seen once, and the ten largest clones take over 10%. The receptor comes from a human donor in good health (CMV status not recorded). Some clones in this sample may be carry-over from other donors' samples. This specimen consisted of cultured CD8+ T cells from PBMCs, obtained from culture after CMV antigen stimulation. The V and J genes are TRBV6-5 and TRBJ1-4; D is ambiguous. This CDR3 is CASSYSMGATNEKLFF. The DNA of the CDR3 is TGTGCCAGCAGTTACTCGATGGGCGCAACTAATGAAAAACTGTTTTTT.